This record covers a single T cell receptor (beta chain). Its matching antigen is unknown. Documented time point: blood from clinic visit 5 months post-surgery; TSC patient then seizure free. Sequencing was limited to surgery cases with top T cell transcript signatures in brain tissue. At least one anti-epileptic drug was given before surgery. This specimen comes from a study of brain T cells in children with intractable seizures. Assay used: immunoSEQ multiplex PCR; TCRdb lists only in-frame clones, some missing. Counted here are hundreds of thousands of clones, roughly 92% occurring once; the ten biggest clones make up roughly 5.8%. V was clipped by 4 bases and J by 0 bases, with 7 bases between them. Germline lookup yields CDR1 GTSNPN and CDR2 SVGIG (reference sequence). The CDR3 consists of 13 residues. Study findings and constraints: Viral specificity was inferred only from CDR3 similarity; HCMV serostatus was unknown. Clones missing pre-surgery may reflect undersampling of that blood sample.

The TCR originated in a boy under two years old with tuberous sclerosis and intractable seizures. This material consisted of peripheral blood, taken more than 4 months after surgery. The V gene is TRBV30, the J gene TRBJ1-3; no reliable D call. This CDR3 reads CAWNGNSGNTIYF. Written as DNA, the CDR3 is TGTGCCTGGAACGGGAACTCTGGAAACACCATATATTTT.